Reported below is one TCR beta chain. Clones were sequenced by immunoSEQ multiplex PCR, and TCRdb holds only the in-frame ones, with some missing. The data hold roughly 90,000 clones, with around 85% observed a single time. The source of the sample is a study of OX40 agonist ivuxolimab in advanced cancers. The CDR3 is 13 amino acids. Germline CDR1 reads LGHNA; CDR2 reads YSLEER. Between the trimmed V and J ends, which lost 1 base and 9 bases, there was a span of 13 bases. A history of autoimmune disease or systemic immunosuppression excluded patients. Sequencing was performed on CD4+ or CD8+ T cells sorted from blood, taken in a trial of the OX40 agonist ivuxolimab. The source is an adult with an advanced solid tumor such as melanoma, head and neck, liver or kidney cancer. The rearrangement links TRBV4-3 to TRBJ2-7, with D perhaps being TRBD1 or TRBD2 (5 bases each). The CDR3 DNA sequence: TGCGCCAGCAGCCAAGGGGCCTCGGGGCGGCAGTACTTC. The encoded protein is CASSQGASGRQYF.